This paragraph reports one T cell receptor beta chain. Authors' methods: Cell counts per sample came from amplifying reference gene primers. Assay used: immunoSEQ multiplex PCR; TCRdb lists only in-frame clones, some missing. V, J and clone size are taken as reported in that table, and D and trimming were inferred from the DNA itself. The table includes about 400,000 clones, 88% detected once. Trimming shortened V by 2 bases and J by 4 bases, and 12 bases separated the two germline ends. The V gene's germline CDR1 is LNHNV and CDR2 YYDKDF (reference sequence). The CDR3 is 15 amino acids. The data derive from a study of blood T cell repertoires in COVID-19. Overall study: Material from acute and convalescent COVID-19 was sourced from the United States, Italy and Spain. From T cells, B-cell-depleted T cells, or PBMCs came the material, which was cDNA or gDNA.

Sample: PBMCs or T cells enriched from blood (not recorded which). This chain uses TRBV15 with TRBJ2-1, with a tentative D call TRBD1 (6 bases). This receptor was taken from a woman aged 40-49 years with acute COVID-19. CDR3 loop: CATSRRQVHYNEQFF. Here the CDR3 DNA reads TGTGCCACCAGCAGAAGACAGGTTCATTACAATGAGCAGTTCTTC. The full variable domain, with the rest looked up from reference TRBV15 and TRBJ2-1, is DAMVIQNPRYQVTQFGKPVTLSCSQTLNHNVMYWYQQKSSQAPKLLFHYYDKDFNNEADTPDNFQSRRPNTSFCFLDIRSPGLGDTAMYLCATSRRQVHYNEQFFGPGTRLTVL.